This TCR beta chain was sequenced for a study of T cells in Graves' hyperthyroidism and ophthalmopathy. Points from the study as a whole: Ophthalmopathy and stable hyperthyroidism were separated by a 13 V-J model.

The CDR3 consists of 18 residues. The germline CDR1 and CDR2 sequences are SGHVS and FNYEAQ. Trimming removed 3 bases from V and 3 bases from J, with 21 bases in between. This clonotype was detected a few times. The antigen is unknown. RNA transcripts were the template for amplifying TCR beta CDR3 regions. TCR CDR3 underwent first-round RT-PCR with the HTBI primer set. TCRdb ran MiXCR on the multiplex PCR reads and lists one entry per CDR3 protein. The sample carries around 390,000 distinct CDR3 sequences, roughly 14% recorded once. Ophthalmopathy patients had moderate-to-severe active disease, CAS ≥3, NOSPECS ≥4, and disease duration under 3 months.

The V gene is TRBV7-6, the J gene TRBJ1-3; D not resolved. The clonotype originates from a woman aged 30 to 39 with Graves' ophthalmopathy. The sample consisted of blood. The CDR3 DNA follows: TGTGCCAGCAGCTTTATGGGAGCCGGGCTCCCCAGTGGAAACACCATATATTTT. Translating gives CASSFMGAGLPSGNTIYF. Drawing the rest from reference TRBV7-6 and TRBJ1-3, the complete variable domain is GAGVSQSPRYKVTKRGQDVALRCDPISGHVSLYWYRQALGQGPEFLTYFNYEAQQDKSGLPNDRFSAERPEGSISTLTIQRTEQRDSAMYRCASSFMGAGLPSGNTIYFGEGSWLTVV.